Below, 7 T cell receptor beta chains from the same sample are listed, as sequenced in a study of blood T cells in healthy people across ages. Sample-barcoded 5' priming and a J-beta primer mix drove a second PCR of roughly 6 to 12 cycles. TCRdb re-derived calls from the 5' RACE reads in MiXCR, one entry per CDR3 protein. The sample lists over 1,300,000 distinct CDR3 sequences; approximately 59% were seen once. The sample comprised blood. The receptors stem from a man aged 18 to 29 in good health.

This sequence joins TRBV12-3 or TRBV12-4 and TRBJ1-2; possible D gene TRBD1, 6 bases. The CDR3 length is 16 residues. The V gene lost 0 bases and the J gene lost 5 bases, with 16 bases spanning the gap. This chain's CDR3 is CASSLAVTGSGYGYTF. CDR3 in DNA: TGTGCCAGCAGTTTAGCAGTTACAGGGTCGGGGTATGGCTACACCTTC.

CDR3 sequence reads: CASSFTGPRDGYTF. In nucleotides, the CDR3 is TGCGCCAGCAGCTTTACCGGGCCAAGAGATGGCTACACCTTC. The genes are TRBV5-1 and TRBJ1-2; no clear D gene. V lost 2 bases and J 6 bases, leaving 14 bases between the germline ends. Germline loops: CDR1 SGHRS, CDR2 YFSETQ. The CDR3 has 14 amino acids.

The chain is built from TRBV27 and TRBJ1-5; 9 bases fit TRBD1. The CDR3 is 15 amino acids. The ends lost 4 bases at V and 6 bases at J; junction bases unmatched: 7. Germline V gene data show CDR1 as MNHEY and CDR2 as SMNVEV (reference sequence). The CDR3, as DNA: TGTGCCAGCAGTTCCCACAGGGGGCAGGGTCAGCCCCAGCATTTT. This gives the protein CASSSHRGQGQPQHF.

This clonotype was observed a single time. The chain is built from TRBV7-9 and TRBJ2-1, with D perhaps matching TRBD2 (5 bases). CDR1 is SEHNR, CDR2 FQNEAQ, per germline (reference sequence). V lost 5 bases and J lost 6, with 23 bases in between. The CDR3 runs to 17 residues. The CDR3 reads CASSPSSASPTPNEQFF. CDR3 nucleotide sequence: TGTGCCAGCAGCCCCAGTTCTGCTAGCCCGACCCCCAATGAGCAGTTCTTC.

This clonotype was observed once. This rearrangement joins TRBV20-1 to TRBJ2-7; 8 bases fit TRBD2. The J segment lost 7 bases and the V segment lost 3 bases, leaving 11 bases of the junction unmatched. The CDR3 covers 14 residues. CDR1 and CDR2 from the germline V gene are DFQATT and SNEGSKA (reference sequence). CDR3 nucleotide sequence: TGCAGTGCTAGGCGAGCGGGAGTGGGAGGAGAGCAGTACTTC. This sequence encodes CSARRAGVGGEQYF.

The sample holds a few counts of this clonotype. The chain is built from TRBV12-3 or TRBV12-4 and TRBJ1-6; D gene unclear. This CDR3 has 14 amino acids. V shed 7 bases and J shed 10 bases, with 17 bases lying between them. The CDR3 loop reads CASKSRDSGSPLHF. CDR3 bases: TGTGCCAGCAAAAGTAGGGATTCGGGCTCACCCCTCCACTTT.

The chain uses TRBV5-1 and TRBJ2-1, with 10 bases that match TRBD2. The CDR3 runs to 18 residues. The germline CDR1 and CDR2 sequences are SGHRS and YFSETQ. V lost 0 bases to trimming and J lost 8 bases; unmatched junction nucleotides: 14. CDR3 nucleotides: TGCGCCAGCAGCTTGGGGGGCCAAACGGGACTAGCGCTAGATGAGCAGTTCTTC. This encodes CASSLGGQTGLALDEQFF.